The rows below give T cell receptor beta chains drawn from one sample of a study of blood T cells in healthy people across ages. MiXCR was run by TCRdb on the 5' RACE reads, yielding one entry per CDR3 protein. In the table there are approximately 2,000,000 distinct CDR3 sequences, about two fifths of which are singletons. Sequencing input: blood. These receptors were collected from a human donor in good health. Both conserved end residues are part of each CDR3. D genes are given only for firm matches. Clone size is not always given. Where it is, it says once, few, many or a class for expanded clones.

clone_size: few; j_call: TRBJ1-6; v_call: TRBV7-2; d_call: -; cdr3_aa: CASSLQPGLNSPLHF; cdr3_nt: TGTGCCAGCAGCTTACAGCCGGGCCTAAATTCACCCCTCCACTTT
clone_size: -; j_call: TRBJ2-7; v_call: TRBV20-1; d_call: -; cdr3_aa: CSARDRRLPYEQYF; cdr3_nt: TGCAGTGCTAGAGATAGGAGGCTCCCCTACGAGCAGTACTTC
clone_size: -; j_call: TRBJ2-7; v_call: TRBV18; d_call: TRBD1; cdr3_aa: CASSSPGQGGHEQYF; cdr3_nt: TGTGCCAGCTCATCGCCGGGACAGGGAGGCCACGAGCAGTACTTC
clone_size: -; j_call: TRBJ2-7; v_call: TRBV11-2; d_call: -; cdr3_aa: CASSSDWGDHYEQYF; cdr3_nt: TGTGCCAGCAGCTCAGACTGGGGAGACCACTACGAGCAGTACTTC
clone_size: -; j_call: TRBJ1-5; v_call: TRBV4-2; d_call: -; cdr3_aa: CASSPGRENQPQHF; cdr3_nt: TGTGCCAGCAGCCCTGGACGGGAGAATCAGCCCCAGCATTTT
clone_size: few; j_call: TRBJ2-3; v_call: TRBV29-1; d_call: -; cdr3_aa: CSVDATQRTDTQYF; cdr3_nt: TGCAGCGTTGATGCCACTCAGCGCACAGATACGCAGTATTTT
clone_size: many; j_call: TRBJ2-1; v_call: TRBV2; d_call: -; cdr3_aa: CASSPVGEQFF; cdr3_nt: TGTGCCAGCAGTCCTGTCGGTGAGCAGTTCTTC
clone_size: -; j_call: TRBJ1-1; v_call: TRBV6-2/TRBV6-3; d_call: -; cdr3_aa: CASSSHTTENTEAFF; cdr3_nt: TGTGCCAGCAGTTCCCACACGACAGAGAACACTGAAGCTTTCTTT
clone_size: -; j_call: TRBJ1-2; v_call: TRBV18; d_call: -; cdr3_aa: CASSPRVQNLNYGYTF; cdr3_nt: TGTGCCAGCTCACCACGAGTGCAGAACCTTAACTATGGCTACACCTTC
clone_size: -; j_call: TRBJ2-3; v_call: TRBV20-1; d_call: -; cdr3_aa: CSAIPIAPGSTDTQYF; cdr3_nt: TGCAGTGCTATTCCAATAGCGCCAGGGAGCACAGATACGCAGTATTTT
clone_size: once; j_call: TRBJ2-5; v_call: TRBV15; d_call: TRBD2; cdr3_aa: CATAGGTVGTQYF; cdr3_nt: TGTGCCACCGCGGGAGGGACTGTGGGGACCCAGTACTTC
clone_size: few; j_call: TRBJ2-7; v_call: TRBV6-6; d_call: TRBD1; cdr3_aa: CASSNRDRVPYEQYF; cdr3_nt: TGTGCCAGCAGTAACCGGGACAGGGTCCCCTACGAGCAGTACTTC
clone_size: -; j_call: TRBJ1-6; v_call: TRBV6-2/TRBV6-3; d_call: -; cdr3_aa: CAGSRQAIGSPLHF; cdr3_nt: TGTGCCGGCAGCAGACAGGCAATAGGTTCACCCCTCCACTTT
clone_size: -; j_call: TRBJ2-5; v_call: TRBV3-1; d_call: TRBD2; cdr3_aa: CASSRTGTSGTGTQYF; cdr3_nt: TGTGCCAGCAGCCGAACCGGGACTAGCGGAACCGGGACCCAGTACTTC
clone_size: few; j_call: TRBJ2-7; v_call: TRBV20-1; d_call: TRBD1; cdr3_aa: CSARDQRRGYEQYF; cdr3_nt: TGCAGTGCTAGAGATCAACGCAGGGGGTACGAGCAGTACTTC
clone_size: -; j_call: TRBJ2-7; v_call: TRBV20-1; d_call: -; cdr3_aa: CSATEPDRSYEQYF; cdr3_nt: TGCAGTGCTACCGAACCAGACAGAAGCTACGAGCAGTACTTC
clone_size: few; j_call: TRBJ1-2; v_call: TRBV4-2; d_call: -; cdr3_aa: CASSQDNGAANYGYTF; cdr3_nt: TGTGCCAGCAGCCAAGATAATGGGGCGGCTAACTATGGCTACACCTTC
clone_size: -; j_call: TRBJ2-1; v_call: TRBV28; d_call: -; cdr3_aa: CASSSPGRHNEQFF; cdr3_nt: TGTGCCAGCAGTTCACCGGGACGCCACAATGAGCAGTTCTTC
clone_size: -; j_call: TRBJ1-1; v_call: TRBV7-9; d_call: -; cdr3_aa: CASSFGDTLDTGAFF; cdr3_nt: TGTGCCAGCAGCTTCGGAGACACATTGGACACTGGAGCTTTCTTT
clone_size: -; j_call: TRBJ2-7; v_call: TRBV10-3; d_call: TRBD1; cdr3_aa: CAISESNRGWDEQYF; cdr3_nt: TGTGCCATCAGTGAGTCTAACAGGGGTTGGGACGAGCAGTACTTC
clone_size: few; j_call: TRBJ2-5; v_call: TRBV6-2/TRBV6-3; d_call: -; cdr3_aa: CASSYSTGEPTLQETQYF; cdr3_nt: TGTGCCAGCAGTTACTCAACGGGGGAGCCAACTCTCCAAGAGACCCAGTACTTC
clone_size: -; j_call: TRBJ2-2; v_call: TRBV4-2; d_call: -; cdr3_aa: CASSQVEGGTGELFF; cdr3_nt: TGTGCCAGCAGCCAAGTTGAGGGGGGCACCGGGGAGCTGTTTTTT
clone_size: -; j_call: TRBJ2-7; v_call: TRBV10-3; d_call: -; cdr3_aa: CAISDRLFPGSHEQYF; cdr3_nt: TGTGCCATCAGTGATCGTCTGTTCCCCGGGAGCCACGAGCAGTACTTC
clone_size: -; j_call: TRBJ2-7; v_call: TRBV6-1; d_call: -; cdr3_aa: CASSPYRVGGEQYF; cdr3_nt: TGTGCCAGCAGTCCCTACAGGGTTGGAGGCGAGCAGTACTTC
clone_size: -; j_call: TRBJ2-5; v_call: TRBV7-9; d_call: -; cdr3_aa: CASSSRWRGREGQETQYF; cdr3_nt: TGTGCCAGCAGCTCCAGGTGGAGGGGGCGCGAGGGCCAAGAGACCCAGTACTTC
clone_size: few; j_call: TRBJ2-5; v_call: TRBV24-1; d_call: -; cdr3_aa: CATSQGLAEETQYF; cdr3_nt: TGTGCCACCAGCCAGGGGCTGGCGGAAGAGACCCAGTACTTC
clone_size: -; j_call: TRBJ1-2; v_call: TRBV21-1; d_call: -; cdr3_aa: CASTPRTRPIYGYTF; cdr3_nt: TGTGCCAGCACCCCTAGGACAAGGCCCATCTATGGCTACACCTTC
clone_size: -; j_call: TRBJ1-6; v_call: TRBV12-3/TRBV12-4; d_call: TRBD1; cdr3_aa: CASNRLAGQGNSPLHF; cdr3_nt: TGTGCCAGCAATCGCCTTGCGGGACAGGGTAATTCACCCCTCCACTTT
clone_size: -; j_call: TRBJ2-1; v_call: TRBV5-6; d_call: -; cdr3_aa: CASSSLGNSYNGQFF; cdr3_nt: TGTGCCAGCAGCTCCCTCGGAAACTCCTACAATGGGCAGTTCTTC
clone_size: -; j_call: TRBJ2-7; v_call: TRBV11-1; d_call: -; cdr3_aa: CASRNMRVSGGEQYF; cdr3_nt: TGCGCCAGCAGGAATATGAGGGTGTCCGGAGGGGAGCAGTACTTC
clone_size: -; j_call: TRBJ1-3; v_call: TRBV20-1; d_call: -; cdr3_aa: CSAKQDYSGNTIYF; cdr3_nt: TGCAGTGCTAAACAGGATTACTCTGGAAACACCATATATTTT
clone_size: -; j_call: TRBJ1-2; v_call: TRBV12-3/TRBV12-4; d_call: TRBD1; cdr3_aa: CASSRQGAILGHTF; cdr3_nt: TGTGCCAGCAGTAGACAGGGGGCGATTTTAGGCCACACCTTC
clone_size: -; j_call: TRBJ2-5; v_call: TRBV7-2; d_call: TRBD2; cdr3_aa: CASTILGGRETQYF; cdr3_nt: TGTGCCAGCACCATTTTGGGAGGGCGTGAGACCCAGTACTTC
clone_size: -; j_call: TRBJ2-7; v_call: TRBV6-1; d_call: -; cdr3_aa: CASSVLNPYEQYF; cdr3_nt: TGTGCCAGCAGTGTGCTGAATCCCTACGAGCAGTACTTC
clone_size: -; j_call: TRBJ1-2; v_call: TRBV28; d_call: -; cdr3_aa: CASSSHRARGYTF; cdr3_nt: TGTGCCAGCAGTTCCCACAGGGCTCGTGGCTACACCTTC
clone_size: -; j_call: TRBJ2-7; v_call: TRBV11-2; d_call: -; cdr3_aa: CASTLPEWSEQYF; cdr3_nt: TGTGCCAGCACACTCCCGGAGTGGAGCGAGCAGTACTTC
clone_size: -; j_call: TRBJ2-3; v_call: TRBV28; d_call: TRBD2; cdr3_aa: CASSLRTSGFWDTQYF; cdr3_nt: TGTGCCAGCAGTTTAAGGACTAGCGGTTTTTGGGATACGCAGTATTTT